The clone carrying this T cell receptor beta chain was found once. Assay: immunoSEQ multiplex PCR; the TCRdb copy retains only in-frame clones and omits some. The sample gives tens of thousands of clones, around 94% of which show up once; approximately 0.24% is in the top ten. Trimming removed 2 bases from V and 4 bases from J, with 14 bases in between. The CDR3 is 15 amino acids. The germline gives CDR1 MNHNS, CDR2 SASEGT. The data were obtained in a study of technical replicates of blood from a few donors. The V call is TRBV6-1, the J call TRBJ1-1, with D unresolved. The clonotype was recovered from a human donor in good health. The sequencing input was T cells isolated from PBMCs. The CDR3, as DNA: TGTGCCAGCAGTGAATATAAGAACGTACTCACTGAAGCTTTCTTT. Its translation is CASSEYKNVLTEAFF.